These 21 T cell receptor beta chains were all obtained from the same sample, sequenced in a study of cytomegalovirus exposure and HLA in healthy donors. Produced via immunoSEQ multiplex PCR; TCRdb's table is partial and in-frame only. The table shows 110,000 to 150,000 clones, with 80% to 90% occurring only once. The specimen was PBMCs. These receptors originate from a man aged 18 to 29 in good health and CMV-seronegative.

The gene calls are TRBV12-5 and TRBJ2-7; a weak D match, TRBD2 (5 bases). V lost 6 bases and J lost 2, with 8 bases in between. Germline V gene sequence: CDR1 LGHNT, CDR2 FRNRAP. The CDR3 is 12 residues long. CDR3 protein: CASGVGAYEQYF. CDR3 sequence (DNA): TGTGCTAGTGGAGTCGGGGCCTACGAGCAGTACTTC. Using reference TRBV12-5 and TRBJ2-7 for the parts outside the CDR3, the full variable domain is DARVTQTPRHKVTEMGQEVTMRCQPILGHNTVFWYRQTMMQGLELLAYFRNRAPLDDSGMPKDRFSAEMPDATLATLKIQPSEPRDSAVYFCASGVGAYEQYFGPGTRLTVT.

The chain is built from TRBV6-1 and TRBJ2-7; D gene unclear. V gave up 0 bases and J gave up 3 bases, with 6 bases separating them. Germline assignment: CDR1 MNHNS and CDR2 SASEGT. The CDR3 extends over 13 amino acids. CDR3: CASSEASVYEQYF. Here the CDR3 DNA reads TGTGCCAGCAGTGAAGCCAGCGTCTACGAGCAGTACTTC.

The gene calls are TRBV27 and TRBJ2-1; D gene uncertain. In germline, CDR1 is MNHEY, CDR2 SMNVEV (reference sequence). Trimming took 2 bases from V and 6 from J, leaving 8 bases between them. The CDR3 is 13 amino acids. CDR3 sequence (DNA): TGTGCCAGCAGTTTAAGTGTGGCCAATGAGCAGTTCTTC. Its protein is CASSLSVANEQFF.

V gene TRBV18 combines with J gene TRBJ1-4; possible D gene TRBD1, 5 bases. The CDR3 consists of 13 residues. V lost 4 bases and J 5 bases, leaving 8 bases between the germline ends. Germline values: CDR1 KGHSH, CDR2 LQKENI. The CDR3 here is CASSRQQNEKLFF. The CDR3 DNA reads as TGTGCCAGCTCACGACAGCAGAATGAAAAACTGTTTTTT.

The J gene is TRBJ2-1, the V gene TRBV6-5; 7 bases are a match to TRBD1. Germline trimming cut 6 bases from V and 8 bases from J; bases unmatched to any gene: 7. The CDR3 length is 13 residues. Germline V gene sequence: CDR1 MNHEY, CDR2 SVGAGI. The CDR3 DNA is TGTGCCAGCAGACGACAGGGTTTCCATGAGCAGTTCTTC. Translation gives CASRRQGFHEQFF.

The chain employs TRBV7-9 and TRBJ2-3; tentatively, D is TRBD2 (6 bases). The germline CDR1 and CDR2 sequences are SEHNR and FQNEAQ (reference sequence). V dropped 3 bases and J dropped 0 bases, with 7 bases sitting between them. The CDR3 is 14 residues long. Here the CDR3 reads CASSFSGSTDTQYF. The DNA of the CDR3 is TGTGCCAGCAGCTTTAGCGGTAGCACAGATACGCAGTATTTT.

CDR3 nucleotide sequence: TGTGCCAGCAGTTACTCGAGGTATAAGGTTCAGCCCCAGCATTTT. This encodes CASSYSRYKVQPQHF. The V call is TRBV6-6, the J call TRBJ1-5; D gene unclear. Germline V CDR1 and CDR2: MNHNY, SVGAGI (reference sequence). V was clipped by 0 bases and J by 6 bases, with 12 bases between them. The CDR3 runs 15 residues.

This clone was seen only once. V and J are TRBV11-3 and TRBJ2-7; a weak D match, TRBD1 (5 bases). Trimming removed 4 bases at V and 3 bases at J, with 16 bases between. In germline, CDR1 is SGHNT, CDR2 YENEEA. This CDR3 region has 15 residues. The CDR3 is CASSSHPDSLYEQYF. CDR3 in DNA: TGTGCCAGCAGCTCGCATCCCGACAGCCTCTACGAGCAGTACTTC.

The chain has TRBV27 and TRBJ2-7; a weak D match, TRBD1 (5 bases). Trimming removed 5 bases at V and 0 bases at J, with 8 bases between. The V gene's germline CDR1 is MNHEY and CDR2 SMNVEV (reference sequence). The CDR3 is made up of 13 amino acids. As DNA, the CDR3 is TGTGCCAGCAGTATAGACAGCTCCTACGAGCAGTACTTC. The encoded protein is CASSIDSSYEQYF.

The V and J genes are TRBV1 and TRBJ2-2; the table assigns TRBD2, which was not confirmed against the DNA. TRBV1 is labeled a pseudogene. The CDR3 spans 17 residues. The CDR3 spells CTSSQDQRRRSTGELFF. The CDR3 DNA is TGCACCAGCAGCCAAGATCAAAGGAGGCGAAGCACCGGGGAGCTGTTTTTT.

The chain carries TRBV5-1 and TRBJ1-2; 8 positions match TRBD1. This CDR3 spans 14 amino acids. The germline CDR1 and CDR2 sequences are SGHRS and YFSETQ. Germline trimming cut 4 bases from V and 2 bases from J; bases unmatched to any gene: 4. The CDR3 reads CASSGGQGNYGYTF. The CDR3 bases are TGCGCCAGCAGCGGAGGACAGGGAAACTATGGCTACACCTTC.

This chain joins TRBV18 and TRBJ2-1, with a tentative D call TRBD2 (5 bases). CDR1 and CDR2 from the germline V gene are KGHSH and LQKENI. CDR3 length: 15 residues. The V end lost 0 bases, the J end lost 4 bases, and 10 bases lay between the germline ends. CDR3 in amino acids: CASSPPSRGYNEQFF. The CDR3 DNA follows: TGTGCCAGCTCACCACCGTCACGGGGATACAATGAGCAGTTCTTC.

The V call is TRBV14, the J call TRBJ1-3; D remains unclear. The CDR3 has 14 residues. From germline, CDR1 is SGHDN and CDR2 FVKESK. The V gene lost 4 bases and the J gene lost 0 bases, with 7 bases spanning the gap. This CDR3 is CASSRHISGNTIYF. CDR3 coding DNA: TGTGCCAGCAGCCGACATATCTCTGGAAACACCATATATTTT.

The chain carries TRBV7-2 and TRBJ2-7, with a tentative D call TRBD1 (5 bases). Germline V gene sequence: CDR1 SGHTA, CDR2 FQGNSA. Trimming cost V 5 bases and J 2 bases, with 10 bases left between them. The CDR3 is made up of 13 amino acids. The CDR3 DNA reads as TGTGCCAGCAGCCGCCGACAGACCTACGAGCAGTACTTC. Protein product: CASSRRQTYEQYF.

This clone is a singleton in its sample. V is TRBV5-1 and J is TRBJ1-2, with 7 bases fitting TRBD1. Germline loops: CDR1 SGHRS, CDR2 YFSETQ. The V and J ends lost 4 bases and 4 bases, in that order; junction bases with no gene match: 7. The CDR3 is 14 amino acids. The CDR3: CASSDPGQSYGYTF. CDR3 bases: TGCGCCAGCAGCGACCCGGGACAGAGCTATGGCTACACCTTC. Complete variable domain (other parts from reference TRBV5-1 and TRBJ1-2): KAGVTQTPRYLIKTRGQQVTLSCSPISGHRSVSWYQQTPGQGLQFLFEYFSETQRNKGNFPGRFSGRQFSNSRSEMNVSTLELGDSALYLCASSDPGQSYGYTFGSGTRLTVV.

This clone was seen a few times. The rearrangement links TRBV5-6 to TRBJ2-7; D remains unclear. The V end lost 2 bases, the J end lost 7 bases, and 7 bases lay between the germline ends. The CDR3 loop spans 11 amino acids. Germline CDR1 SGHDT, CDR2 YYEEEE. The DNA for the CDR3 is TGTGCCAGCAGCTTATTCCAGGAGCAGTACTTC. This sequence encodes CASSLFQEQYF.

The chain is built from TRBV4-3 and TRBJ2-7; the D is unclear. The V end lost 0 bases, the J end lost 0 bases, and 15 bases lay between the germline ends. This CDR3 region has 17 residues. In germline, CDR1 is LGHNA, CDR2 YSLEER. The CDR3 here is CASSQDWAGQYSYEQYF. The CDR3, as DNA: TGCGCCAGCAGCCAAGATTGGGCAGGCCAATACTCCTACGAGCAGTACTTC.

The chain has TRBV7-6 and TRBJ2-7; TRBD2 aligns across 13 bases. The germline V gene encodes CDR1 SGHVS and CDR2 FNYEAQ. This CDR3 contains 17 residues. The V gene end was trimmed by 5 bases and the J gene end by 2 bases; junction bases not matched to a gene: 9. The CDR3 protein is CASSPRTSGSRPYEQYF. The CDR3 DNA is TGTGCCAGCAGCCCCAGGACTAGCGGGAGTCGGCCCTACGAGCAGTACTTC.

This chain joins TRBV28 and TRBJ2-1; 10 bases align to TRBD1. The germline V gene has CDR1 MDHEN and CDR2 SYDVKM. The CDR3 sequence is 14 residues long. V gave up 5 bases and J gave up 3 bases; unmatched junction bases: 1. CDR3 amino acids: CASSRDRGYNEQFF. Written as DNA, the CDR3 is TGTGCCAGCAGTCGGGACAGGGGCTACAATGAGCAGTTCTTC.

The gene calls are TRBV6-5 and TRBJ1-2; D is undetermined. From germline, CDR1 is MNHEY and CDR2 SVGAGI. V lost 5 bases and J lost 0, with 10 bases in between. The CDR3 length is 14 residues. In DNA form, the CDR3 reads TGTGCCAGCAGTGAAGGTCAGGCTAACTATGGCTACACCTTC. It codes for CASSEGQANYGYTF.

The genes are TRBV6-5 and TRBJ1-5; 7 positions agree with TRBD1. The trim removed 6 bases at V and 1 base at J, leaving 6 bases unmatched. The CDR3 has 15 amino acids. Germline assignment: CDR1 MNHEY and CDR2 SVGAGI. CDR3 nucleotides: TGTGCCAGCAGAGAGGGGGCTCGGAGCAATCAGCCCCAGCATTTT. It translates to CASREGARSNQPQHF.